Listed below are T cell receptor beta chains from one sample, sequenced in a study of T cell changes during pregnancy in multiple sclerosis. Libraries were prepared by immunoSEQ multiplex PCR; TCRdb keeps only in-frame clonotypes and omits some of them. This sample has 85,000 to 100,000 clones; approximately 93% occur once, and the top ten carry 0.99%. Sample: peripheral blood, taken after pregnancy. These receptors originate from a female donor with multiple sclerosis, enrolled in a pregnancy study. The CDR3 runs from the conserved cysteine through the conserved F or W. A D gene is named only where the DNA matches it firmly. Clone size is stated in some rows and not others, as once, few, many or a class when expanded.

CDR3 protein: CASSSDPRSSGEQYF
CDR3 DNA: TGTGCCAGCAGCTCCGACCCCCGGTCATCGGGAGAGCAGTACTTC
CDR3 length: 15
J gene: TRBJ2-7
D gene: -
V gene: TRBV5-4
clone size: -

CDR3 protein: CASSLGPDRAETQYF
CDR3 DNA: TGTGCCAGCAGCTTGGGGCCCGACAGGGCGGAGACCCAGTACTTC
CDR3 length: 15
J gene: TRBJ2-5
D gene: TRBD1
V gene: TRBV5-6
clone size: -

CDR3 protein: CASRQTSGSTNEQFF
CDR3 DNA: TGTGCCAGCAGACAGACTAGCGGGAGTACCAATGAGCAGTTCTTC
CDR3 length: 15
J gene: TRBJ2-1
D gene: TRBD2
V gene: TRBV27
clone size: -

CDR3 protein: CASSEGFAGQVSYEQYF
CDR3 DNA: TGTGCCAGCAGTGAAGGCTTCGCGGGACAGGTCTCCTACGAGCAGTACTTC
CDR3 length: 17
J gene: TRBJ2-7
D gene: TRBD1
V gene: TRBV6-1
clone size: once

CDR3 protein: CASSPGPRGWYF
CDR3 DNA: TGTGCCAGCTCACCTGGTCCTAGGGGATGGTACTTC
CDR3 length: 12
J gene: TRBJ2-5
D gene: -
V gene: TRBV18
clone size: -

CDR3 protein: CASRDAGSYEQYF
CDR3 DNA: TGTGCCAGCAGAGACGCGGGGTCCTACGAGCAGTACTTC
CDR3 length: 13
J gene: TRBJ2-7
D gene: -
V gene: TRBV28
clone size: once

CDR3 protein: CASSLAGAVPSNEQFF
CDR3 DNA: TGTGCCAGCAGCTTGGCGGGCGCGGTACCAAGCAATGAGCAGTTCTTC
CDR3 length: 16
J gene: TRBJ2-1
D gene: -
V gene: TRBV13
clone size: -

CDR3 protein: CASSFDTGYNEQFF
CDR3 DNA: TGCGCCAGCAGCTTCGATACAGGCTACAATGAGCAGTTCTTC
CDR3 length: 14
J gene: TRBJ2-1
D gene: -
V gene: TRBV5-1
clone size: -

CDR3 protein: CAWDRGTSEAFF
CDR3 DNA: TGTGCCTGGGACAGGGGGACTTCTGAAGCTTTCTTT
CDR3 length: 12
J gene: TRBJ1-1
D gene: TRBD1
V gene: TRBV30
clone size: -

CDR3 protein: CASSGGGDNQPQHF
CDR3 DNA: TGTGCCAGCAGCGGTGGGGGGGACAATCAGCCCCAGCATTTT
CDR3 length: 14
J gene: TRBJ1-5
D gene: -
V gene: TRBV11-2
clone size: once

CDR3 protein: CASSPDRDYGYTF
CDR3 DNA: TGTGCCAGCTCACCAGACAGGGACTATGGCTACACCTTC
CDR3 length: 13
J gene: TRBJ1-2
D gene: TRBD1
V gene: TRBV18
clone size: -

CDR3 protein: CASRSPTGASEAFF
CDR3 DNA: TGTGCCAGCAGGTCACCTACAGGGGCCTCTGAAGCTTTCTTT
CDR3 length: 14
J gene: TRBJ1-1
D gene: TRBD1
V gene: TRBV28
clone size: -

CDR3 protein: CASSYLGQGESEQYF
CDR3 DNA: TGTGCCAGCAGTTACCTAGGACAGGGGGAGTCCGAGCAGTACTTC
CDR3 length: 15
J gene: TRBJ2-7
D gene: TRBD1
V gene: TRBV6-5
clone size: -

CDR3 protein: CAWRSGGWGSYNEQFF
CDR3 DNA: TGTGCCTGGAGATCGGGCGGGTGGGGTTCCTACAATGAGCAGTTCTTC
CDR3 length: 16
J gene: TRBJ2-1
D gene: -
V gene: TRBV30
clone size: -

CDR3 protein: CASSIGRDGSDTQYF
CDR3 DNA: TGTGCCAGTAGTATAGGGCGGGATGGGTCAGATACGCAGTATTTT
CDR3 length: 15
J gene: TRBJ2-3
D gene: -
V gene: TRBV19
clone size: -

CDR3 protein: CASSLTGMNTEAFF
CDR3 DNA: TGTGCCAGCTCCCTGACAGGAATGAACACTGAAGCTTTCTTT
CDR3 length: 14
J gene: TRBJ1-1
D gene: -
V gene: TRBV5-6
clone size: -

CDR3 protein: CASSLGTSLYEQYF
CDR3 DNA: TGTGCCAGCAGTTTGGGGACTAGCCTCTACGAGCAGTACTTC
CDR3 length: 14
J gene: TRBJ2-7
D gene: TRBD2
V gene: TRBV27
clone size: -

CDR3 protein: CASSSPRGRIGTQYF
CDR3 DNA: TGTGCCAGCAGTTCCCCCAGGGGGCGAATAGGTACGCAGTATTTT
CDR3 length: 15
J gene: TRBJ2-3
D gene: TRBD1
V gene: TRBV28
clone size: once

CDR3 protein: CASSVNGQTYEQYF
CDR3 DNA: TGTGCCAGCAGCGTAAACGGACAGACCTACGAGCAGTACTTC
CDR3 length: 14
J gene: TRBJ2-7
D gene: -
V gene: TRBV9
clone size: -

CDR3 protein: CASTDSPSGRSTDTQYF
CDR3 DNA: TGTGCCAGCACCGACTCACCCAGCGGGCGTAGCACAGATACGCAGTATTTT
CDR3 length: 17
J gene: TRBJ2-3
D gene: -
V gene: TRBV7-2
clone size: -

CDR3 protein: CASGHTGNTIYF
CDR3 DNA: TGTGCCAGCGGTCACACTGGAAACACCATATATTTT
CDR3 length: 12
J gene: TRBJ1-3
D gene: -
V gene: TRBV7-2
clone size: -

CDR3 protein: CASSIGGAGNEAFF
CDR3 DNA: TGTGCCAGTAGTATCGGGGGGGCTGGGAATGAAGCTTTCTTT
CDR3 length: 14
J gene: TRBJ1-1
D gene: -
V gene: TRBV19
clone size: -

CDR3 protein: CASSLRDTEAFF
CDR3 DNA: TGTGCCAGCAGCTTGCGGGATACTGAAGCTTTCTTT
CDR3 length: 12
J gene: TRBJ1-1
D gene: -
V gene: TRBV7-6
clone size: -

CDR3 protein: CASSIGDGGYEQYF
CDR3 DNA: TGTGCCAGCAGTATTGGGGACGGGGGCTACGAGCAGTACTTC
CDR3 length: 14
J gene: TRBJ2-7
D gene: -
V gene: TRBV27
clone size: few

CDR3 protein: CASRARQTGTGELFF
CDR3 DNA: TGTGCCAGCAGGGCTCGCCAGACCGGGACCGGGGAGCTGTTTTTT
CDR3 length: 15
J gene: TRBJ2-2
D gene: -
V gene: TRBV28
clone size: -

CDR3 protein: CASSLRAGWSNQPQHF
CDR3 DNA: TGTGCCAGCAGCTTGCGGGCAGGGTGGAGCAATCAGCCCCAGCATTTT
CDR3 length: 16
J gene: TRBJ1-5
D gene: -
V gene: TRBV5-6
clone size: -

CDR3 protein: CASSLGLAGEGEQYF
CDR3 DNA: TGCGCCAGCAGCCTCGGACTAGCGGGAGAGGGGGAGCAGTACTTC
CDR3 length: 15
J gene: TRBJ2-7
D gene: TRBD2
V gene: TRBV5-1
clone size: -

CDR3 protein: CASMKGQGNHGYTF
CDR3 DNA: TGTGCCAGCATGAAGGGACAGGGGAATCATGGCTACACCTTC
CDR3 length: 14
J gene: TRBJ1-2
D gene: TRBD1
V gene: TRBV25-1
clone size: -

CDR3 protein: CASSPLGGNYGYTF
CDR3 DNA: TGTGCCAGCAGCCCCTTAGGAGGCAACTATGGCTACACCTTC
CDR3 length: 14
J gene: TRBJ1-2
D gene: -
V gene: TRBV4-2
clone size: -

CDR3 protein: CATSAPGQGRYEQYF
CDR3 DNA: TGTGCCACCAGCGCTCCGGGACAGGGGAGGTACGAGCAGTACTTC
CDR3 length: 15
J gene: TRBJ2-7
D gene: TRBD1
V gene: TRBV15
clone size: few

CDR3 protein: CASSSHGGGWYGYTF
CDR3 DNA: TGTGCCAGCAGCTCCCATGGGGGGGGCTGGTATGGCTACACCTTC
CDR3 length: 15
J gene: TRBJ1-2
D gene: -
V gene: TRBV7-8
clone size: -

CDR3 protein: CASSFAGSYEQYF
CDR3 DNA: TGTGCCAGCAGCTTTGCCGGGTCCTACGAGCAGTACTTC
CDR3 length: 13
J gene: TRBJ2-7
D gene: -
V gene: TRBV7-3
clone size: -

CDR3 protein: CSVEGTSSSYEQYF
CDR3 DNA: TGCAGCGTTGAAGGGACTAGCTCTTCCTACGAGCAGTACTTC
CDR3 length: 14
J gene: TRBJ2-7
D gene: TRBD2
V gene: TRBV29-1
clone size: -

CDR3 protein: CASSEFNWSEQFF
CDR3 DNA: TGTGCCAGCAGTGAATTCAACTGGAGTGAGCAGTTCTTC
CDR3 length: 13
J gene: TRBJ2-1
D gene: -
V gene: TRBV25-1
clone size: -

CDR3 protein: CASSLDSSFQETQYF
CDR3 DNA: TGTGCCAGCAGCTTGGACTCCTCGTTCCAAGAGACCCAGTACTTC
CDR3 length: 15
J gene: TRBJ2-5
D gene: -
V gene: TRBV7-8
clone size: -

CDR3 protein: CASRGGGVDTGELFF
CDR3 DNA: TGTGCCAGTAGAGGGGGTGGGGTGGACACCGGGGAGCTGTTTTTT
CDR3 length: 15
J gene: TRBJ2-2
D gene: -
V gene: TRBV19
clone size: -

CDR3 protein: CAWRPDSRATGELFF
CDR3 DNA: TGTGCCTGGAGGCCGGACAGTCGGGCCACCGGGGAGCTGTTTTTT
CDR3 length: 15
J gene: TRBJ2-2
D gene: -
V gene: TRBV30
clone size: -

CDR3 protein: CASSVQGAGEQFF
CDR3 DNA: TGTGCCAGCAGCGTACAAGGCGCAGGTGAGCAGTTCTTC
CDR3 length: 13
J gene: TRBJ2-1
D gene: -
V gene: TRBV9
clone size: -

CDR3 protein: CASRHPQVLYNEQFF
CDR3 DNA: TGTGCCAGCAGACACCCACAGGTCTTATACAATGAGCAGTTCTTC
CDR3 length: 15
J gene: TRBJ2-1
D gene: -
V gene: TRBV2
clone size: -

CDR3 protein: CASSLEGGNSYEQYF
CDR3 DNA: TGTGCCAGCAGCTTGGAGGGCGGGAACTCCTACGAGCAGTACTTC
CDR3 length: 15
J gene: TRBJ2-7
D gene: -
V gene: TRBV7-9
clone size: -

CDR3 protein: CASRTGNSYNEQFF
CDR3 DNA: TGCGCCAGCAGGACGGGAAACTCCTACAATGAGCAGTTCTTC
CDR3 length: 14
J gene: TRBJ2-1
D gene: -
V gene: TRBV5-1
clone size: -

CDR3 protein: CASKGSSSTDTQYF
CDR3 DNA: TGTGCCAGTAAGGGGTCCTCTAGCACAGATACGCAGTATTTT
CDR3 length: 14
J gene: TRBJ2-3
D gene: -
V gene: TRBV19
clone size: -

CDR3 protein: CASSVDGGVHQPQHF
CDR3 DNA: TGTGCCAGCAGCGTAGATGGGGGGGTGCATCAGCCCCAGCATTTT
CDR3 length: 15
J gene: TRBJ1-5
D gene: -
V gene: TRBV9
clone size: -

CDR3 protein: CASSRLAGSSGNTIYF
CDR3 DNA: TGTGCCAGCAGCCGCCTGGCGGGTTCCTCTGGAAACACCATATATTTT
CDR3 length: 16
J gene: TRBJ1-3
D gene: -
V gene: TRBV7-6
clone size: -

CDR3 protein: CASSKENKTSGANVLTF
CDR3 DNA: TGTGCCAGCAGCAAAGAGAACAAAACCTCTGGGGCCAACGTCCTGACTTTC
CDR3 length: 17
J gene: TRBJ2-6
D gene: -
V gene: TRBV21-1
clone size: -

CDR3 protein: CASSQEGLVGPDTQYF
CDR3 DNA: TGTGCCAGCAGCCAAGAAGGACTAGTTGGACCAGATACGCAGTATTTT
CDR3 length: 16
J gene: TRBJ2-3
D gene: TRBD2
V gene: TRBV4-2
clone size: -

CDR3 protein: CASSQGGHEQYF
CDR3 DNA: TGCGCCAGCAGCCAGGGCGGCCACGAGCAGTACTTC
CDR3 length: 12
J gene: TRBJ2-7
D gene: -
V gene: TRBV5-1
clone size: -

CDR3 protein: CASSPLAGGIYEQYF
CDR3 DNA: TGTGCCAGCAGTCCACTAGCGGGAGGTATCTACGAGCAGTACTTC
CDR3 length: 15
J gene: TRBJ2-7
D gene: TRBD2
V gene: TRBV6-1
clone size: once

CDR3 protein: CASSSGGLMSGEQYF
CDR3 DNA: TGTGCCAGCAGTAGCGGGGGGCTAATGTCGGGGGAGCAGTACTTC
CDR3 length: 15
J gene: TRBJ2-7
D gene: TRBD2
V gene: TRBV27
clone size: -

CDR3 protein: CASRFTGGRYEQYF
CDR3 DNA: TGTGCCAGCAGGTTCACAGGGGGCAGATACGAGCAGTACTTC
CDR3 length: 14
J gene: TRBJ2-7
D gene: TRBD1
V gene: TRBV28
clone size: -

CDR3 protein: CASSGGLRTNYGYTF
CDR3 DNA: TGTGCCAGCAGCGGAGGACTACGGACGAACTATGGCTACACCTTC
CDR3 length: 15
J gene: TRBJ1-2
D gene: -
V gene: TRBV11-2
clone size: -

CDR3 protein: CASSLSEGQPQHF
CDR3 DNA: TGTGCCAGCAGTTTATCTGAGGGTCAGCCCCAGCATTTT
CDR3 length: 13
J gene: TRBJ1-5
D gene: -
V gene: TRBV27
clone size: -

CDR3 protein: CASSSGDSYEQYF
CDR3 DNA: TGTGCCAGCAGTTCAGGGGATTCCTACGAGCAGTACTTC
CDR3 length: 13
J gene: TRBJ2-7
D gene: -
V gene: TRBV28
clone size: -